Reported below is one TCR beta chain. Germline V gene sequence: CDR1 SNHLY, CDR2 FYNNEI. V was pared by 4 bases and J by 4 bases, with 10 bases between. The CDR3 consists of 13 residues. The repertoire was sequenced with immunoSEQ multiplex PCR; TCRdb's copy has only in-frame clones and lacks some. The sample includes some 400,000 clones, more than 75% seen only once; the top ten take about 2.5%. The record originates from a study of blood T cell repertoires in COVID-19. Study details: Material from acute and convalescent COVID-19 was sourced from the United States, Italy and Spain. The analysed material was cDNA or gDNA that came from T cells, B-cell-depleted T cells, or PBMCs.

Sequenced: peripheral blood. The receptor was derived from a woman aged 60-75 years with COVID-19, enrolled during active disease. The V and J genes are TRBV2 and TRBJ1-1, with D maybe TRBD1 (6 bases). CDR3 nucleotide sequence: TGTGCCAGCAGTGTGGAACAGGGCACTGAAGCTTTCTTT. This translates into CASSVEQGTEAFF.